These 20 T cell receptor beta chains were all obtained from the same sample, sequenced in a study of cytomegalovirus exposure and HLA in healthy donors. PCR primers comprised 60 Vbeta and 13 Jbeta primers. TCRdb's table, derived via immunoSEQ multiplex PCR, lists solely in-frame clones and lacks some. The sample includes approximately 100,000 clones, under 80% of them seen just once. The sequenced sample was PBMCs. The receptor set was obtained from a middle-aged man in good health and CMV-seronegative.

This CDR3 is CASSEARTVLHSPLHF. The CDR3 bases are TGTGCCAGCAGTGAAGCGCGGACAGTCTTACATTCACCCCTCCACTTT. The V and J genes are TRBV2 and TRBJ1-6, with D maybe TRBD1 (6 bases). The CDR3 is 16 residues long. V lost 0 bases, J lost 8 bases, and 14 bases lay in between. Germline CDR1 SNHLY, CDR2 FYNNEI. The entire variable domain, with the rest obtained from reference TRBV2 and TRBJ1-6, is as follows: EPEVTQTPSHQVTQMGQEVILRCVPISNHLYFYWYRQILGQKVEFLVSFYNNEISEKSEIFDDQFSVERPDGSNFTLKIRSTKLEDSAMYFCASSEARTVLHSPLHFGNGTRLTVT.

The chain is built from TRBV5-1 and TRBJ2-2, with TRBD2 matching over 15 bases. Germline V lookup: CDR1 SGHRS, CDR2 YFSETQ. The CDR3 spans 18 residues. The V segment lost 4 bases and the J segment 5 bases; nucleotides outside the gene matches: 9. DNA for the CDR3: TGCGCCAGCAGCCCTGGACTAGCGGGGGGGCCCGGTACCGGGGAGCTGTTTTTT. It specifies CASSPGLAGGPGTGELFF.

This clone occurred a few times. The gene calls are TRBV9 and TRBJ2-2; 10 bases line up with TRBD2. This CDR3 has 17 residues. Germline V gene lookup returns CDR1 SGDLS and CDR2 YYNGEE. V was clipped by 2 bases and J by 7 bases; unmatched bases: 11. CDR3 DNA: TGTGCCAGCAGCGTGGGGCTAGCGGGGGCCGGGGGCGGGGAGCTGTTTTTT. Amino acid sequence: CASSVGLAGAGGGELFF.

This chain uses TRBV11-3 with TRBJ1-1, with a possible D match to TRBD1 (6 bases). The CDR3 runs 16 residues. Trimming removed 5 bases from V and 1 base from J, with 17 bases in between. CDR1 and CDR2 (germline): SGHNT, YENEEA. CDR3 in amino acids: CASSPEVAGENTEAFF. CDR3 DNA: TGTGCCAGCAGCCCGGAGGTGGCAGGGGAGAACACTGAAGCTTTCTTT.

The chain employs TRBV9 and TRBJ1-2, with TRBD1 matching 9 bases. Germline V gives CDR1 SGDLS, CDR2 YYNGEE. The CDR3 is made up of 16 amino acids. With 0 bases clipped from V and 0 bases from J, the junction kept 3 bases outside the gene matches. CDR3 in amino acids: CASSVGGQGANYGYTF. CDR3 nucleotides: TGTGCCAGCAGCGTAGGGGGACAGGGAGCTAACTATGGCTACACCTTC.

The chain employs TRBV7-9 and TRBJ2-5; TRBD1 aligns across 7 bases. This CDR3 is built from 15 residues. After removal of 1 base from V and 5 bases from J, the junction contained 7 bases not matched to a gene. CDR1 and CDR2 (germline): SEHNR, FQNEAQ (reference sequence). CDR3 nucleotide sequence: TGTGCCAGCAGCTTAGGACAGGGAGAATTGGAGACCCAGTACTTC. Translation: CASSLGQGELETQYF.

This rearrangement joins TRBV18 to TRBJ1-1, with no clear D. This CDR3 has 16 amino acids. CDR1 and CDR2 (germline): KGHSH, LQKENI. V was pared by 3 bases and J by 1 base, with 15 bases between. CDR3 nucleotide sequence: TGTGCCAGCTCACCTCGGGTCAGTGGAGGGAACACTGAAGCTTTCTTT. It translates to CASSPRVSGGNTEAFF.

The J gene is TRBJ2-3, the V gene TRBV5-1, with 8 nucleotides matching TRBD2. CDR3 length equals 14 residues. Germline lookup yields CDR1 SGHRS and CDR2 YFSETQ. J was trimmed by 2 bases and V by 5 bases; bases with no gene match: 4. Here the CDR3 DNA reads TGCGCCAGCAGGGGGACTAGTTCCACAGATACGCAGTATTTT. Protein product: CASRGTSSTDTQYF.

This clone was recorded only once. V usage is TRBV6-6 and J usage is TRBJ2-2, with D unresolved. Germline V lookup: CDR1 MNHNY, CDR2 SVGAGI (reference sequence). The germline V and J ends were trimmed by 1 base and 8 bases, with 11 bases remaining between them. The length of the CDR3 is 14 residues. CDR3 nucleotides: TGTGCCAGCAGTTACTTAGCTGCTGCAGGGGAGCTGTTTTTT. Translated, it gives CASSYLAAAGELFF.

The chain has TRBV5-1 and TRBJ2-2; 11 bases fit TRBD2. Germline trimming cut 2 bases from V and 2 bases from J; bases unmatched to any gene: 2. This CDR3 spans 16 amino acids. The germline gives CDR1 SGHRS, CDR2 YFSETQ. The CDR3 DNA sequence: TGCGCCAGCAGCTTAACTAGCGGGGGAAACACCGGGGAGCTGTTTTTT. This gives the protein CASSLTSGGNTGELFF.

The CDR3 bases are TGTGCCAGCAGCTCCTCCGACAGGGGGTACTACGAGCAGTACTTC. Its translation: CASSSSDRGYYEQYF. The chain combines TRBV5-6 with TRBJ2-5; 9 nucleotides line up with TRBD1. The J call may be faulty, since TRBJ2-7 better matches the DNA end. Per germline, CDR1 SGHDT and CDR2 YYEEEE. CDR3 length: 15 amino acids.

This clone occurred a few times. The chain couples TRBV25-1 to TRBJ1-1; no clear D. The CDR3 runs to 17 residues. V lost 1 base and J lost 1, with 16 bases in between. The germline V gene has CDR1 MGHDK and CDR2 SYGVNS. The CDR3 is CASSEFIGTGKNTEAFF. For the CDR3, the DNA is TGTGCCAGCAGTGAATTCATCGGTACGGGTAAGAACACTGAAGCTTTCTTT.

This chain links TRBV5-5 with TRBJ2-5, with a weak D call TRBD1 (5 bases). Deletions cut 0 bases from V and 2 bases from J, with 11 bases between. The CDR3 totals 15 residues. The germline V gene has CDR1 SGHKS and CDR2 YYEKEE (reference sequence). CDR3 region: CASSLGSGHQETQYF. CDR3 in DNA: TGTGCCAGCAGCTTGGGTTCAGGGCATCAAGAGACCCAGTACTTC.

This chain joins TRBV5-6 and TRBJ2-1; 9 bases are a match to TRBD1. The trim removed 4 bases at V and 2 bases at J, leaving 7 bases unmatched. The CDR3 spans 16 residues. Germline lookup yields CDR1 SGHDT and CDR2 YYEEEE. The CDR3 sequence is CASSGTGGPTYNEQFF. For the CDR3, the DNA is TGTGCCAGCAGCGGAACAGGGGGCCCTACCTACAATGAGCAGTTCTTC.

Here the CDR3 reads CASSEKGERGSERETQYF. The CDR3 nucleotides read TGTGCCAGCAGCGAAAAGGGGGAGAGGGGCAGTGAGCGGGAGACCCAGTACTTC. The V and J genes are TRBV21-1 and TRBJ2-5; the table's D call, TRBD1, has no DNA check behind it. TRBV21-1 is reported as a pseudogene. The CDR3 is made up of 18 amino acids.

A few counts support this clone. The chain recombines TRBV30 with TRBJ1-1; 7 nucleotides match TRBD1. V lost 0 bases to trimming and J lost 4 bases; unmatched junction nucleotides: 8. This CDR3 is built from 15 residues. Germline assignment: CDR1 GTSNPN and CDR2 SVGIG (reference sequence). Written as DNA, the CDR3 is TGTGCCTGGAGTGTACAACAGGGGCTGGGCACTGAAGCTTTCTTT. Amino acids: CAWSVQQGLGTEAFF.

This clone was recorded a few times. The genes are TRBV14 and TRBJ2-1; no clear D. Germline V gene sequence: CDR1 SGHDN, CDR2 FVKESK. V lost 3 bases and J 3 bases, leaving 9 bases between the germline ends. The CDR3 covers 14 residues. CDR3 coding DNA: TGTGCCAGCAGCCACCTACTTCTCTACAATGAGCAGTTCTTC. This codes for CASSHLLLYNEQFF.

The chain couples TRBV18 to TRBJ2-7; 7 bases fit TRBD2. V dropped 0 bases and J dropped 3; count of bases not matched to a gene: 5. Germline CDR1 KGHSH, CDR2 LQKENI. The CDR3 is 15 residues long. The CDR3 coding sequence is TGTGCCAGCTCACCACCGGGGGGGATTAGCTACGAGCAGTACTTC. Its translation is CASSPPGGISYEQYF.

Only a few counts were recorded for this clone. This sequence joins TRBV7-9 and TRBJ2-5, with a weak D call TRBD2 (5 bases). The V gene's germline CDR1 is SEHNR and CDR2 FQNEAQ (reference sequence). Trimming left V 3 bases short and J 2 bases short, with 10 bases between. This CDR3 region has 14 residues. DNA of the CDR3: TGTGCCAGCAGCTTTTACAGCGGACAAGAGACCCAGTACTTC. This codes for CASSFYSGQETQYF.

This clone was observed a single time. One end of the junction varies from germline; a read error may be responsible. This chain links TRBV7-9 with TRBJ1-5; no clear D. Germline-derived CDR1 and CDR2 are SEHNR and FQNEAQ (reference sequence). The CDR3 runs to 13 residues. The CDR3 DNA sequence: TGTTCCAGCAGCTTGGGAGGTTATCAGCCCCAGCATTTT. This encodes CSSSLGGYQPQHF.